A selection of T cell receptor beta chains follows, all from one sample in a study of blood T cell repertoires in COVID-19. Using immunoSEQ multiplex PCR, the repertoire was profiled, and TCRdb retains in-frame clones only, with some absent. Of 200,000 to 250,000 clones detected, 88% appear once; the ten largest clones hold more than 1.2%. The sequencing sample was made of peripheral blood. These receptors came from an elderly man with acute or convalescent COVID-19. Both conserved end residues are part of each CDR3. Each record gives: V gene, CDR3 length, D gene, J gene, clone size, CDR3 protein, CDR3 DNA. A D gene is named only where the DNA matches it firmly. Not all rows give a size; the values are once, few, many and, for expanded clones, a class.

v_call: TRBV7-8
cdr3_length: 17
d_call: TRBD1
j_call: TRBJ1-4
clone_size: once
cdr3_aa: CASSVNGQGATNEKLFF
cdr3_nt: TGTGCCAGCAGCGTTAACGGACAGGGGGCGACTAATGAAAAACTGTTTTTT

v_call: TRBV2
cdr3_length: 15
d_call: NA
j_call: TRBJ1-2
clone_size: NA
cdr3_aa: CASSEAGRQAYGYTF
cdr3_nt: TGTGCCAGCAGTGAAGCTGGCAGGCAAGCCTATGGCTACACCTTC

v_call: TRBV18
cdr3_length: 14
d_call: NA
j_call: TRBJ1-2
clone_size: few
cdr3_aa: CASSPRTANYGYTF
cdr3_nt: TGTGCCAGCTCACCGAGGACAGCCAACTATGGCTACACCTTC

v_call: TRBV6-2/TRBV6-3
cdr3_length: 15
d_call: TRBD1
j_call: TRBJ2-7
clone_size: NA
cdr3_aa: CASSPQDRATYEQYF
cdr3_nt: TGTGCCAGCAGCCCTCAAGACAGGGCTACCTACGAGCAGTACTTC

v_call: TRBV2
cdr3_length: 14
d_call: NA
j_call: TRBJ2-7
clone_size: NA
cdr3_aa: CASSLDTAGGEQYF
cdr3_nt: TGTGCCAGCAGTTTGGACACAGCTGGGGGGGAGCAGTACTTC

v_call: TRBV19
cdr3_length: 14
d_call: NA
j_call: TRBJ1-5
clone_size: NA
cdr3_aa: CASSNILFDQPQHF
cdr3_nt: TGTGCCAGTAGCAACATCCTTTTTGATCAGCCCCAGCATTTT

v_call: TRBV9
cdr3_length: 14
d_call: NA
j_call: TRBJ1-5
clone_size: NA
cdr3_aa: CASSVAGENQPQHF
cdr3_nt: TGTGCCAGCAGCGTAGCGGGGGAGAATCAGCCCCAGCATTTT

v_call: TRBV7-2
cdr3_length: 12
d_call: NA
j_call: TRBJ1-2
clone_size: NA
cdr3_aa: CASSLDSYGYTF
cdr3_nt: TGTGCCAGCAGCTTGGACAGCTATGGCTACACCTTC

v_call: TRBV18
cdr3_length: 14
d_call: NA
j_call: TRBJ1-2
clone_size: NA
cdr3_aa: CASSPSREENGYTF
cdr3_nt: TGTGCCAGCTCACCAAGCAGGGAAGAGAATGGCTACACCTTC

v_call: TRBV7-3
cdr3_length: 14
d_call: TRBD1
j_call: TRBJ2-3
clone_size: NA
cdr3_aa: CASSRTGGLDTQYF
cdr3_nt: TGTGCCAGCAGCCGGACAGGGGGGTTGGATACGCAGTATTTT

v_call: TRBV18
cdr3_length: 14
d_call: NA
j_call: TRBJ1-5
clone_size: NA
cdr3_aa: CASSPVGGNQPQHF
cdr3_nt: TGTGCCAGCTCACCAGTAGGGGGCAATCAGCCCCAGCATTTT

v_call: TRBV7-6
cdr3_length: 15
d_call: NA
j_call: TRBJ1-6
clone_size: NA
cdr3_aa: CASSPQQDPNSPLHF
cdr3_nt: TGTGCCAGCAGCCCTCAACAGGACCCTAATTCACCCCTCCACTTT

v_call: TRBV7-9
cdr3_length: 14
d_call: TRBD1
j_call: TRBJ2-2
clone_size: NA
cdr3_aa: CASSTGENTGELFF
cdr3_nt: TGTGCCAGCTCGACAGGGGAGAACACCGGGGAGCTGTTTTTT

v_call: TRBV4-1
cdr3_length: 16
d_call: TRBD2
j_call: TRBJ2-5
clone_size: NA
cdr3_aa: CASSPLAGGRRETQYF
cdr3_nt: TGCGCCAGCAGCCCACTAGCGGGGGGGCGGCGAGAGACCCAGTACTTC

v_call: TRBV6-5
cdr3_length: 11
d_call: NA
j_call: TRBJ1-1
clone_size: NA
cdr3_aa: CATKRGNEAFF
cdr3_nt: TGTGCCACCAAAAGGGGGAATGAAGCTTTCTTT

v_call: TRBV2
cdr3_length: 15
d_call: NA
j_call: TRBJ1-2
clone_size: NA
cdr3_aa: CASSESPRVNYGYTF
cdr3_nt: TGTGCCAGCAGTGAATCTCCCAGGGTAAACTATGGCTACACCTTC

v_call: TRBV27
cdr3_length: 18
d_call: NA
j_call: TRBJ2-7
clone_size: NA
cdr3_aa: CASSLSSLRSGRPLEQYF
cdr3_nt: TGTGCCAGCAGTTTATCCTCCCTGAGAAGCGGGCGTCCCCTCGAGCAGTACTTC

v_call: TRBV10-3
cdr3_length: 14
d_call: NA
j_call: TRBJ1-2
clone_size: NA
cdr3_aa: CAISLDGGDYGYTF
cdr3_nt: TGTGCCATCAGTCTGGACGGAGGGGACTATGGCTACACCTTC

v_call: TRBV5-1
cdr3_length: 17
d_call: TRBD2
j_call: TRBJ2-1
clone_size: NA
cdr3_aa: CASSPTTSGRAYNEQFF
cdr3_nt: TGCGCCAGCAGCCCGACTACTAGCGGGAGAGCCTACAATGAGCAGTTCTTC

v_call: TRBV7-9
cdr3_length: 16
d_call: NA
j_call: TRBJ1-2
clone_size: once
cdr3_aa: CASSPGGQKSNYGYTF
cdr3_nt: TGTGCCAGCAGCCCCGGCGGACAGAAATCTAACTATGGCTACACCTTC

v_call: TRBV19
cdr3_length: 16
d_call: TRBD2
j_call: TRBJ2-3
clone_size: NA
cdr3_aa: CASSIGRRGGADTQYF
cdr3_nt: TGTGCCAGTAGTATCGGGCGGCGGGGAGGGGCCGATACGCAGTATTTT

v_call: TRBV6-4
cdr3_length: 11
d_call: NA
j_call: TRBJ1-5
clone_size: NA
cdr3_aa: CATGSRFPQHF
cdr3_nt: TGTGCCACCGGGAGTCGGTTTCCCCAGCATTTT

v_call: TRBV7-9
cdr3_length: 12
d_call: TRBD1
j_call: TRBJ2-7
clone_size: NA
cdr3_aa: CASSGDSYEQYF
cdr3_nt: TGTGCCAGCAGCGGGGACAGCTACGAGCAGTACTTC

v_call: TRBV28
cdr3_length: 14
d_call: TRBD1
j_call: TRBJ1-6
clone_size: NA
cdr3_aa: CAIPGQGGNSPLHF
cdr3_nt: TGTGCCATCCCGGGACAGGGAGGTAATTCACCCCTCCACTTT

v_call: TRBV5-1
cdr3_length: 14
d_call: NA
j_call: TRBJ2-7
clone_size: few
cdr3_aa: CASSPFGITYEQYF
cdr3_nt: TGCGCCAGCAGCCCATTCGGGATAACCTACGAGCAGTACTTC

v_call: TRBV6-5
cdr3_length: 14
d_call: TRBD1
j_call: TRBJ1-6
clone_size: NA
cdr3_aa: CASSNDRAGSPLHF
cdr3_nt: TGTGCCAGCAGTAACGACAGGGCTGGTTCACCCCTCCACTTT

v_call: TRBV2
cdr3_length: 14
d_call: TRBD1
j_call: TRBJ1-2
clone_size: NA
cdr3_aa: CASRGGTGWNGYTF
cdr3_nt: TGTGCCAGCAGGGGAGGGACAGGTTGGAATGGCTACACCTTC

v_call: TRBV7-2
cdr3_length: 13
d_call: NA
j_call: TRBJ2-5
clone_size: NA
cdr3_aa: CASSDWVQETQYF
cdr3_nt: TGTGCCAGCAGCGACTGGGTACAAGAGACCCAGTACTTC

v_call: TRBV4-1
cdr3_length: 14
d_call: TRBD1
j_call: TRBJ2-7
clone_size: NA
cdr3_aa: CASSLPGQKYEQYF
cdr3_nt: TGCGCCAGCAGCCTCCCGGGACAGAAGTACGAGCAGTACTTC

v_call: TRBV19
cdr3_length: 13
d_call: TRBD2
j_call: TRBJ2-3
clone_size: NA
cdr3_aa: CASSRGLADTQYF
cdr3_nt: TGTGCCAGTAGTAGGGGACTAGCAGATACGCAGTATTTT

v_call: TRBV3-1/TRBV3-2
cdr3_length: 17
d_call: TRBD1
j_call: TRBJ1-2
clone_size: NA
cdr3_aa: CASSQNPGQGMRIGYTF
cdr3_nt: TGTGCCAGCAGCCAGAACCCGGGACAGGGAATGCGGATTGGCTACACCTTC

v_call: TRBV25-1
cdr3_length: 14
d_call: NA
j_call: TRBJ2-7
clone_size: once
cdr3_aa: CASSLYTATYEQYF
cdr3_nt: TGTGCCAGCAGTCTTTATACAGCAACCTACGAGCAGTACTTC

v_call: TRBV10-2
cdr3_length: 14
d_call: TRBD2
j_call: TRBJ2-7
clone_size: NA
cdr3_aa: CASKLAGGSYEQYF
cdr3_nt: TGCGCCAGCAAGTTAGCGGGAGGGTCCTACGAGCAGTACTTC

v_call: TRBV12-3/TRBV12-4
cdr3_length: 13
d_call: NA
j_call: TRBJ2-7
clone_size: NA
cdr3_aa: CASSSGVTYEQYF
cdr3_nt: TGTGCCAGCAGTTCCGGGGTAACCTACGAGCAGTACTTC

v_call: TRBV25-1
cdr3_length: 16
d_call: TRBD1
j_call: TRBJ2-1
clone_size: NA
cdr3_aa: CASSDPGTGGSNEQFF
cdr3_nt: TGTGCCAGCAGTGATCCCGGGACAGGGGGATCCAATGAGCAGTTCTTC

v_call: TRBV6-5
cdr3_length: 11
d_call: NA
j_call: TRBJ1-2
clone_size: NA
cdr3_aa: CASKGLYGYTF
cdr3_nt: TGTGCCAGCAAGGGGCTCTATGGCTACACCTTC

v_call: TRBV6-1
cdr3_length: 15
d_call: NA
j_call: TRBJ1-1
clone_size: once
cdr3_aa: CASSDPGRGTAEAFF
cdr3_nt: TGTGCCAGCAGTGACCCCGGTCGGGGGACCGCTGAAGCTTTCTTT

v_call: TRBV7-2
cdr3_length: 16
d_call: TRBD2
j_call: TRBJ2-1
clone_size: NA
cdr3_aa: CASSSWTSGRASEQFF
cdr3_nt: TGTGCCAGCAGCTCATGGACTAGCGGGAGGGCCAGCGAGCAGTTCTTC

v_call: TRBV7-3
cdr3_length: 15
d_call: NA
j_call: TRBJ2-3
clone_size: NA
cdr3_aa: CASSLTFSGSDTQYF
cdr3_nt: TGTGCCAGCAGCTTAACGTTTAGCGGTTCAGATACGCAGTATTTT

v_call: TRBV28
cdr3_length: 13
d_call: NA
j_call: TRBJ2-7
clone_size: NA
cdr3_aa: CASSFRGSYEQYF
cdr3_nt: TGTGCCAGCAGTTTCCGGGGGTCCTACGAGCAGTACTTC

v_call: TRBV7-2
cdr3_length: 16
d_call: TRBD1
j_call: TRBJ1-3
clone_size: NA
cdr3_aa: CASSLATGRLGNTIYF
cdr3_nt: TGTGCCAGCAGCTTAGCGACAGGGAGACTTGGAAACACCATATATTTT

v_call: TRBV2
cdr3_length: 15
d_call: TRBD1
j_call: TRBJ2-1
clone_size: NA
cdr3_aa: CASRPGTGAYNEQFF
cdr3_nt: TGTGCCAGCAGGCCCGGGACAGGGGCCTACAATGAGCAGTTCTTC

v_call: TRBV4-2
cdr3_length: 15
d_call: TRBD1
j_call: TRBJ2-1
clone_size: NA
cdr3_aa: CASSQVVQGAHEQFF
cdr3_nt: TGTGCCAGCAGCCAAGTGGTACAGGGGGCCCATGAGCAGTTCTTC

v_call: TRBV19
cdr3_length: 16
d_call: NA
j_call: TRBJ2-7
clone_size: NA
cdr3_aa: CASSDKTGAPGSEQYF
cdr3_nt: TGTGCCAGTAGTGACAAAACAGGGGCCCCCGGGAGTGAGCAGTACTTC

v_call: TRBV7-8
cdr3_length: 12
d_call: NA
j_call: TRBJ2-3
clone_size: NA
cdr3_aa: CASTPNTDTQYF
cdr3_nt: TGTGCCAGCACCCCTAACACAGATACGCAGTATTTT

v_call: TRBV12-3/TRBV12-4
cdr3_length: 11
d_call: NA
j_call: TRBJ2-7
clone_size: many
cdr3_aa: CASSYTYEQYF
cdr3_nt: TGTGCCAGCAGTTACACCTACGAGCAGTACTTC

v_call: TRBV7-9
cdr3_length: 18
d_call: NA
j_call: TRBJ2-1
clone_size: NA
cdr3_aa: CASNPGQGRGGSYNEQFF
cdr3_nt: TGTGCCAGCAACCCGGGACAGGGTCGGGGGGGCTCCTACAATGAGCAGTTCTTC